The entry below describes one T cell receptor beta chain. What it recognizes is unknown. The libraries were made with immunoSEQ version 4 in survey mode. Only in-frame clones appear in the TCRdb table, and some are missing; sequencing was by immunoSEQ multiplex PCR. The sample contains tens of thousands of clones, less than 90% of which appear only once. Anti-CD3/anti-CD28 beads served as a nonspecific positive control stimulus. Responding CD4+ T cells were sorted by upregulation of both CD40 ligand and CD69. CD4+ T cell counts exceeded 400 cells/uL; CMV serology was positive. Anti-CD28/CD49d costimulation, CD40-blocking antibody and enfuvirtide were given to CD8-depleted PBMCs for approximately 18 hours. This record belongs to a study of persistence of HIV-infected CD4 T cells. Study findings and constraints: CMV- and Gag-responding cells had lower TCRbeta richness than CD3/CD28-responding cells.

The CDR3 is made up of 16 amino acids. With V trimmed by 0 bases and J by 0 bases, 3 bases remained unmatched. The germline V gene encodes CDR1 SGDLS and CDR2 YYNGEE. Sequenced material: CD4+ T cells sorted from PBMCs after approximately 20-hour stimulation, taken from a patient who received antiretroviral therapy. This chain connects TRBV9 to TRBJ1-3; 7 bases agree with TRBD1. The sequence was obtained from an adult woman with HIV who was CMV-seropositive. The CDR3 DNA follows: TGTGCCAGCAGCGTAGGGGACAGCATCTCTGGAAACACCATATATTTT. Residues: CASSVGDSISGNTIYF.